This T cell receptor (beta chain) was documented in a study of CD8 T cells in Susac syndrome (dated by TCRdb to 2018 to 2020). In the study overall: Among the sequenced Susac syndrome patients, more than 5 had clinically active disease and roughly eight were in clinical remission. CD8+ T cell repertoire clonality was compared between eleven to twelve healthy donors, approximately 14 Susac syndrome patients and roughly 15 multiple sclerosis patients. The study used repertoire sequencing to test whether antigen drove CD8+ T cell activation and differentiation in Susac syndrome. Susac syndrome patients were therapy-naive, on corticosteroids (some also receiving IVIg), or on IVIg alone at blood withdrawal.

RNA was extracted using the RNeasy kit, and about 0.45 to 1 ug of the RNA was reverse transcribed with random hexamers. The immunoSEQ multiplex PCR assay, which covers 54 Vbeta and 13 Jbeta segments, was used to amplify TCR beta CDR3 regions. Bias from PCR amplification was corrected by using a synthetic template baseline for primer optimization and for computational correction. For the original study's pipeline: Reads were assigned to V, D and J genes according to IMGT and analyzed in immunoSEQ Analyzer, with only productive sequences retained. To calculate clonality, Shannon entropy was normalized by log2 of the number of productive unique sequences and then subtracted from one. Public and private clones were assessed among the 100 most prevalent clones of each patient and control. Clones were defined as Susac-specific if absent from the healthy and MS cohorts, from 1052 published viral clones and from other ImmuneACCESS disease sequences. Through fastp at Q25 and MiXCR, TCRdb rebuilt clones from the public reads, retaining in-frame beta chains. Every distinct CDR3 protein forms one entry, paired with its most common genes and DNA. The V and J calls follow TCRdb's processing rather than the paper's. The sample records tens of thousands of distinct CDR3 sequences, approximately 94% of which are singletons. The ten most abundant clones make up about 0.52% of the sample.

Note on this clonotype: Its antigen has not been determined. Per-base quality was not reported, and no clone a single base away is much larger than it.

Peripheral blood CD8+ and CD4+ T cells from healthy donors, Susac syndrome patients and multiple sclerosis patients were profiled using high-throughput TCR beta sequencing. Susac syndrome patients met recently defined diagnostic criteria for definite or probable disease. CD8+ TEMRA cells were enriched by FACS, while bulk CD8+ and CD4+ T cells were purified by magnetic negative isolation. Blood was drawn into EDTA tubes, processed within 24 hours, and PBMCs were isolated by density gradient centrifugation. PBMCs intended for TCR sequencing were cryopreserved in liquid nitrogen and thawed later in a water bath at 37 degrees C. A purity of at least 90% was achieved for sorted or isolated CD4+, CD8+ and CD8+ TEMRA cells. The CDR3 covers 17 residues, taking in both the cysteine and the phenylalanine. Left in the record is the CDR3 DNA by itself, 51 bases read in frame from the first base. At the junction V is shortened by 6 bases and J by 4 bases; bases outside the gene matches: 15. From a lookup of the germline V gene, CDR1 and CDR2 are MNHNS and SASEGT.

Overall study results and their limits: The number of individuals in the TCR sequencing and HLA analysis was recognized as being relatively small. Susac syndrome CD8+ repertoires showed clonal expansion, highest in CD8+ TEMRA cells and greater in clinically active than remitting patients. In the total CD8+ and CD8+ TEMRA repertoires, about 16 and five Susac-specific public clones, respectively, were identified.

What was sequenced was CD8+ T cells from PBMCs. This sequence originates from a human donor with Susac syndrome. The sequence joins TRBV6-1 to TRBJ2-7, with 10 junctional bases fitting TRBD1. CDR3 protein: CASRRGPGQGGEYEQYF. At the DNA level, the sequence is TGTGCCAGCAGGCGTGGTCCAGGACAGGGGGGAGAGTACGAGCAGTACTTC.